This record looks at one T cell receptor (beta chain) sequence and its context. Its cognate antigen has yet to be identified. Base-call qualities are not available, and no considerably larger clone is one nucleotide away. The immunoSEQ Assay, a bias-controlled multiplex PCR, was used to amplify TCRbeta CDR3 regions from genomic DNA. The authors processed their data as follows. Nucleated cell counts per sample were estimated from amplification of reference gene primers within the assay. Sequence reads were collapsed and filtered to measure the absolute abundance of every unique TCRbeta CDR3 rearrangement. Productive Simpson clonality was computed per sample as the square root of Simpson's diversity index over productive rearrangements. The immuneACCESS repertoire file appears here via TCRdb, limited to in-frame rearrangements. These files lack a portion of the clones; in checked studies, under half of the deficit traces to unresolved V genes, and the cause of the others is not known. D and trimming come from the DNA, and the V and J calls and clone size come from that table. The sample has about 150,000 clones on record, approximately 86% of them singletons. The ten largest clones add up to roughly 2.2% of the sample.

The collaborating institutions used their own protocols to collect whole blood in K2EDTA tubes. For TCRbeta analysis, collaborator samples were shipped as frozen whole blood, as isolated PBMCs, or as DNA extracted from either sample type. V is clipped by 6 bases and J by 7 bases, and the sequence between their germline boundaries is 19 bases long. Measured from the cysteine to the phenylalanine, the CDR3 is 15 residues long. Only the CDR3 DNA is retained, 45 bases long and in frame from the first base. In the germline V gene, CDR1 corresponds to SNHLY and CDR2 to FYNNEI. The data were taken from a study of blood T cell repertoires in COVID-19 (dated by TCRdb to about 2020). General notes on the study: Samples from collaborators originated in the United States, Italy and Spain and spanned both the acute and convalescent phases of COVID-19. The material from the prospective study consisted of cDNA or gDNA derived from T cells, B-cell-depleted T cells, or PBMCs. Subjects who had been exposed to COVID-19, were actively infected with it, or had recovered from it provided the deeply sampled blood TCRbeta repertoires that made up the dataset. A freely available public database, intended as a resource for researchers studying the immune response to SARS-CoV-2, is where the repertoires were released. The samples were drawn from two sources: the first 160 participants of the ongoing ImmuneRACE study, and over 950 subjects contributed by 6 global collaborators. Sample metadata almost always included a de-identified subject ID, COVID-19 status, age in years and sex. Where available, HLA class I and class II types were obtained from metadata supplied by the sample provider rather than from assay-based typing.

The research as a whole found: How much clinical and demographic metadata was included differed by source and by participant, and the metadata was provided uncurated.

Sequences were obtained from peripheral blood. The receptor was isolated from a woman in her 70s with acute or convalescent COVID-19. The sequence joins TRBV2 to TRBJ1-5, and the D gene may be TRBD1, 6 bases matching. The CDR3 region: CASRRLPTGGQPQHF. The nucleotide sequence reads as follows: TGTGCCAGCAGGAGGCTACCGACAGGCGGGCAGCCCCAGCATTTT.